This TCR beta chain was obtained from a study of T-cell reconstitution after alpha-beta-depleted transplantation in children. Study conclusions and caveats: Elevated TCRbeta diversity at day 60 was traced, in some patients, to surviving recipient T cells and thymic progenitors. It was reported that alpha-beta T cells came from several hundred expanded graft clones (about two months after transplant). The authors attributed T-cell counts and diversity one year after transplant mostly to newly produced T cells.

The authors prepared the TCRbeta library with unique molecular identifiers. MiXCR was run by TCRdb on the PCR reads, yielding one entry per CDR3 protein. The table records roughly 490,000 distinct CDR3 sequences, about an eighth of them present only once. V lost 3 bases and J lost 5, with 14 bases in between. CDR1 SEHNR and CDR2 FQNEAQ come from the germline V gene (reference sequence). This CDR3 region has 15 residues. Details on this clonotype: Antigen: not known.

The sequence was collected from a female patient aged 2-15 years who had a stem cell transplant for aplastic anemia, so the T cells may come from the graft donor. Sequencing used PBMCs, mostly from graft donor cells, obtained 180 days after TCRalphabeta/CD19-depleted stem cell transplant. The genes are TRBV7-9 and TRBJ2-1; possible D gene TRBD2, 6 bases. The CDR3 nucleotides read TGTGCCAGCAGCTTGGGCGGGATCCCGCACAATGAGCAGTTCTTC. This sequence encodes CASSLGGIPHNEQFF.